What follows are 5 T cell receptor beta chains derived from one specimen sequenced in a study of Ad26.COV2.S vaccination and SARS-CoV-2 variants. The sample's treatment: some 20 received Ad26.COV2.S at low or high dose, single or two shots; 5 received placebo; per-sample allocation not given. Each sample was drawn 63 days after the first injection (of vaccine or placebo). The repertoire was sequenced with immunoSEQ multiplex PCR; TCRdb's copy has only in-frame clones and lacks some. The sample has 350,000 to 450,000 clones, about 83% seen once. The source was peripheral blood, collected in a trial of Ad26.COV2.S vaccine versus placebo. The receptors originated from a person aged 18 to 59 who received the Ad26.COV2.S COVID-19 vaccine or a placebo.

This chain connects TRBV20-1 to TRBJ1-2, with D tentatively TRBD1 (6 bases). Trimming removed 3 bases at V and 8 bases at J, with 10 bases between. Germline lookup yields CDR1 DFQATT and CDR2 SNEGSKA (reference sequence). The CDR3 is 11 amino acids. The CDR3 loop reads CSARGGRGYTF. As DNA, the CDR3 is TGCAGTGCTAGGGGGGGGCGAGGCTACACCTTC.

The genes are TRBV19 and TRBJ1-2; possible D gene TRBD1, 5 bases. Germline lookup yields CDR1 LNHDA and CDR2 SQIVND (reference sequence). V was pared by 7 bases and J by 5 bases, with 14 bases between. This CDR3 has 13 residues. CDR3 DNA: TGTGCCAGTAACCAGGGTACTTTTTATGGCTACACCTTC. Its protein product is CASNQGTFYGYTF.

The chain links TRBV5-1 to TRBJ2-2; 7 bases are shared with TRBD1. CDR3 size: 15 residues. With V trimmed by 4 bases and J by 1 base, 4 bases remained unmatched. Germline CDR1 reads SGHRS; CDR2 reads YFSETQ. The CDR3 region has the DNA TGCGCCAGCAGCAACACAGGGGAGAACACCGGGGAGCTGTTTTTT. The encoded protein is CASSNTGENTGELFF.

The chain recombines TRBV5-1 with TRBJ1-1, with TRBD1 as a possible D gene (5 bases). Trimming removed 3 bases at V and 1 base at J, with 7 bases between. The CDR3 loop spans 13 amino acids. Per the germline V gene, CDR1 is SGHRS and CDR2 is YFSETQ. CDR3 bases: TGCGCCAGCAGCTCTGGACAGAACACTGAAGCTTTCTTT. Its translation: CASSSGQNTEAFF.

With regard to this clone: This may stem from a read error, because a much larger clone lies one nucleotide away. The chain recombines TRBV6-5 with TRBJ2-3, with D unresolved. The CDR3 length is 11 residues. Germline loops: CDR1 MNHEY, CDR2 SVGAGI. The V gene lost 3 bases and the J gene lost 5 bases, with 3 bases spanning the gap. DNA for the CDR3: TGTGCCAGCAGTTATGGAGATACGCAGTATTTT. It encodes CASSYGDTQYF.